This note documents a single TCR beta chain sequence. The record originates from a study of OX40 agonist ivuxolimab in advanced cancers. The wider study: Dose-escalation patients were diagnosed with hepatocellular carcinoma, melanoma, renal cell cancer or head and neck cancer. Partial response was recorded in three patients: one hepatocellular carcinoma and two cutaneous melanoma cases.

Some clones are missing from TCRdb's copy, which holds only in-frame ones; the method was immunoSEQ multiplex PCR. The sample holds more than 60,000 clones; 90% to 95% are singletons and the top ten take about 19%. The CDR3 consists of 15 residues. V dropped 5 bases and J dropped 3; count of bases not matched to a gene: 4. Germline V gene lookup returns CDR1 MNHEY and CDR2 SMNVEV (reference sequence). Sampling of blood occurred at baseline, cycle 4 day 1, and cycle 7 day 1. This clonotype was sampled from an adult with an advanced solid tumor such as melanoma, head and neck, liver or kidney cancer. This rearrangement joins TRBV27 to TRBJ1-5; 10 bases fit TRBD1. The sample was CD4+ or CD8+ T cells sorted from blood, taken in a trial of the OX40 agonist ivuxolimab. DNA for the CDR3: TGTGCCAGCAGTCCCGGGACAGGGGCCAATCAGCCCCAGCATTTT. It is translated as CASSPGTGANQPQHF.